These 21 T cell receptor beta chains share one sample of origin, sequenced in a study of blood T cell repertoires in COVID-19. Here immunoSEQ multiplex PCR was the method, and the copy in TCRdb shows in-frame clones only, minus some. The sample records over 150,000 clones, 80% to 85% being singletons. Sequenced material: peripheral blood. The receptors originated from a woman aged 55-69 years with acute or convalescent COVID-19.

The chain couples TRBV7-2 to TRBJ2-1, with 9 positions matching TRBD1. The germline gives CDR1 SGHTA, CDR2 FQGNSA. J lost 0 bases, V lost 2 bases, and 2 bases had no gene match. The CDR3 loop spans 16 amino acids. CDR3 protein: CASSLRQGGSYNEQFF. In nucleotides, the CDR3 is TGTGCCAGCAGCTTAAGACAGGGGGGCTCCTACAATGAGCAGTTCTTC.

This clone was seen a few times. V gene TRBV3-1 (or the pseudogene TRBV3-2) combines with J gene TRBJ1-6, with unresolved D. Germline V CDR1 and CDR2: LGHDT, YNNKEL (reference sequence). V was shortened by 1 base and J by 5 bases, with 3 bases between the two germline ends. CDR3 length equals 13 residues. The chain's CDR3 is CASSQGHNSPLHF. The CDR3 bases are TGTGCCAGCAGCCAAGGGCATAATTCACCCCTCCACTTT.

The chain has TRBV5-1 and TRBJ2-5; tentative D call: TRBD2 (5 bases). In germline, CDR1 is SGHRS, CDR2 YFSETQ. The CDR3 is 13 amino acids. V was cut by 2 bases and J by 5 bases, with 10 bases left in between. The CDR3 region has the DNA TGCGCCAGCAGCTTACCCTCTAGCGAGACCCAGTACTTC. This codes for CASSLPSSETQYF.

The CDR3: CASSPEQNPTYEQYF. The DNA of the CDR3 is TGTGCCAGCTCACCAGAACAGAACCCGACCTACGAGCAGTACTTC. The chain links TRBV18 to TRBJ2-7; D gene ambiguous. The CDR3 loop spans 15 amino acids. The ends were cut back, 2 bases at V and 2 bases at J, with 13 bases in the middle. Germline-derived CDR1 and CDR2 are KGHSH and LQKENI.

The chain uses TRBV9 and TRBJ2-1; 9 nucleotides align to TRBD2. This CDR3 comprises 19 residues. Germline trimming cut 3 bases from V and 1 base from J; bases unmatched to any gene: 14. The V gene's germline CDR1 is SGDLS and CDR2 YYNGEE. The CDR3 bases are TGTGCCAGCAGCGCCCAATTCCCTATAGCGGGGGATTCCTACAATGAGCAGTTCTTC. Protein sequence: CASSAQFPIAGDSYNEQFF.

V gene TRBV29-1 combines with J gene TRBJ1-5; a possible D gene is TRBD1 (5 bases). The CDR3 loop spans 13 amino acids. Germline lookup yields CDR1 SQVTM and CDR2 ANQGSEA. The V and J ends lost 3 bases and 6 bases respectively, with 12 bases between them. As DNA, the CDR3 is TGCAGCGTTGAGGGGCACTTAGGTCAGCCCCAGCATTTT. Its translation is CSVEGHLGQPQHF.

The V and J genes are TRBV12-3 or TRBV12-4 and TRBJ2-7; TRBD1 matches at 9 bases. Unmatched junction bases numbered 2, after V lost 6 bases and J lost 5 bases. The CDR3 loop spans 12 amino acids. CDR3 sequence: CASRTGGDEQYF. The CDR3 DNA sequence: TGTGCCAGCAGAACAGGGGGCGACGAGCAGTACTTC.

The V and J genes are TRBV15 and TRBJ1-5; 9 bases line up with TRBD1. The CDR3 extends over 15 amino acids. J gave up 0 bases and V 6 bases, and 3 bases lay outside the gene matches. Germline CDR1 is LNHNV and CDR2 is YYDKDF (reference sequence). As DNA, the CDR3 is TGTGCCACCAGGGTACAGGGGGCTAGCAATCAGCCCCAGCATTTT. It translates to CATRVQGASNQPQHF.

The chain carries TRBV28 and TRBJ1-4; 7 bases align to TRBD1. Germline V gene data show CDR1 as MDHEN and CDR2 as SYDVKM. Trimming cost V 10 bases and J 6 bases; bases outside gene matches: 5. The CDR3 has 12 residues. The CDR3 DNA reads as TGTGCCACATACAGGGGTTATGAAAAACTGTTTTTT. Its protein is CATYRGYEKLFF.

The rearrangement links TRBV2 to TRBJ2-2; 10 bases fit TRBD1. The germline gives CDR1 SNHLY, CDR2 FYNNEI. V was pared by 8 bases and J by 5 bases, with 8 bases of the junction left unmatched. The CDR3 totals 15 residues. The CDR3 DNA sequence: TGTGCCAGCGAGGCCGACAGGGGGCCAACCGGGGAGCTGTTTTTT. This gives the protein CASEADRGPTGELFF. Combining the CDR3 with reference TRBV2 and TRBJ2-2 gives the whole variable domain EPEVTQTPSHQVTQMGQEVILRCVPISNHLYFYWYRQILGQKVEFLVSFYNNEISEKSEIFDDQFSVERPDGSNFTLKIRSTKLEDSAMYFCASEADRGPTGELFFGEGSRLTVL.

The chain's CDR3 is CALTTGVGYTF. As DNA, the CDR3 is TGTGCCTTGACGACAGGGGTCGGCTACACCTTC. The chain is built from TRBV30 and TRBJ1-2; 8 bases are a match to TRBD1. Germline CDR1 reads GTSNPN; CDR2 reads SVGIG (reference sequence). V lost 7 bases to trimming and J lost 8 bases; unmatched junction nucleotides: 6. The CDR3 consists of 11 residues.

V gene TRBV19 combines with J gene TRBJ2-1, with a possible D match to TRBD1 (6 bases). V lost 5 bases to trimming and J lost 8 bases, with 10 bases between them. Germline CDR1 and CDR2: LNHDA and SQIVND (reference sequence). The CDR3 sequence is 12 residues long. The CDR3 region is CASSLQGYEQFF. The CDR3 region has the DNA TGTGCCAGTAGTCTACAGGGATATGAGCAGTTCTTC.

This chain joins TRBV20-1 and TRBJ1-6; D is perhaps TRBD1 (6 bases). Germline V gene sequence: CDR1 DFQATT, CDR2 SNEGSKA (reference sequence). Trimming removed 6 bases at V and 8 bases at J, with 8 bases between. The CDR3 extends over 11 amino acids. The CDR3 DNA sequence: TGCAGTGCCTCAGGGGATTCACCCCTCCACTTT. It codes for CSASGDSPLHF.

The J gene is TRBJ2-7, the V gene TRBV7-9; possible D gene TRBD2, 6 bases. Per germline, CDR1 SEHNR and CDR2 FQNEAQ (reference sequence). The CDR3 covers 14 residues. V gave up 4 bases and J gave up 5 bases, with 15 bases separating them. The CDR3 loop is CASSSRGTGHEQYF. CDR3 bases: TGTGCCAGCAGCTCCCGGGGGACGGGTCACGAGCAGTACTTC.

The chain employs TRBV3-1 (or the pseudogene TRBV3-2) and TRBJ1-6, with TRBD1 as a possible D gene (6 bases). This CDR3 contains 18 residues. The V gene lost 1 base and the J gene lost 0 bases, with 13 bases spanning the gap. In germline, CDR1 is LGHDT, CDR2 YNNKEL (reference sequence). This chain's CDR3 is CASSQVMGASSYNSPLHF. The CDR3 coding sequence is TGTGCCAGCAGCCAAGTAATGGGGGCAAGCTCCTATAATTCACCCCTCCACTTT.

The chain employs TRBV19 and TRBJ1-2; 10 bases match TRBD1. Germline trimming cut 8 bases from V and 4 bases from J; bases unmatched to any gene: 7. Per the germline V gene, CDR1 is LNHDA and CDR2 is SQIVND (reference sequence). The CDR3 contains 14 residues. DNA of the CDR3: TGTGCCAGTGGCGGACAGGGGGTCAGCTATGGCTACACCTTC. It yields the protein CASGGQGVSYGYTF. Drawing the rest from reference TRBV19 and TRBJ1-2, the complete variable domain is DGGITQSPKYLFRKEGQNVTLSCEQNLNHDAMYWYRQDPGQGLRLIYYSQIVNDFQKGDIAEGYSVSREKKESFPLTVTSAQKNPTAFYLCASGGQGVSYGYTFGSGTRLTVV.

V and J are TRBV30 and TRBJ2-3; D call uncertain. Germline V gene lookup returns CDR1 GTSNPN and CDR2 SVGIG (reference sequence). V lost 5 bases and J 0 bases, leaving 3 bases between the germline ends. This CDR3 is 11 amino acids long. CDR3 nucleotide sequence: TGTGCCTGGGCTAGCACAGATACGCAGTATTTT. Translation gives CAWASTDTQYF.

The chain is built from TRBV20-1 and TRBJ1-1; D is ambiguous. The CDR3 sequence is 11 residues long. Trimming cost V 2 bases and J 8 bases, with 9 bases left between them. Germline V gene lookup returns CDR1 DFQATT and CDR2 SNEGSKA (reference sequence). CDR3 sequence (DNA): TGCAGTGCTAGACTGACTCCCGAAGCTTTCTTT. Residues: CSARLTPEAFF.

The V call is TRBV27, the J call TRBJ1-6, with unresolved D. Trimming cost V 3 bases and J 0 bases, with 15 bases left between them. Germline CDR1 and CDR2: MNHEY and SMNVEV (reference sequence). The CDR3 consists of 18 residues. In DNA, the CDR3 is TGTGCCAGCAGTTTGATGCGGGCCGGAGGCTCCTATAATTCACCCCTCCACTTT. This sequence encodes CASSLMRAGGSYNSPLHF.

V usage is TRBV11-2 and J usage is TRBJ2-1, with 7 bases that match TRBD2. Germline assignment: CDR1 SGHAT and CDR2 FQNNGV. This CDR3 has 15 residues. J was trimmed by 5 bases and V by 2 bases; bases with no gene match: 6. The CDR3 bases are TGTGCCAGCAGCTTAAGTACAGCGGGAAACAATGAGCAGTTCTTC. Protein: CASSLSTAGNNEQFF. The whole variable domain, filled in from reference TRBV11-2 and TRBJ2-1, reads EAGVAQSPRYKIIEKRQSVAFWCNPISGHATLYWYQQILGQGPKLLIQFQNNGVVDDSQLPKDRFSAERLKGVDSTLKIQPAKLEDSAVYLCASSLSTAGNNEQFFGPGTRLTVL.

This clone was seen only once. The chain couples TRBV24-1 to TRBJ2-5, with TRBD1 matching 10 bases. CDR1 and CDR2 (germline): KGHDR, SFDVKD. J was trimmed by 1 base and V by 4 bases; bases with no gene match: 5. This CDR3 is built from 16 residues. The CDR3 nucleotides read TGTGCCACCAGTGAAGCCGGGACAGGGGCCCAAGAGACCCAGTACTTC. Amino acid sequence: CATSEAGTGAQETQYF.